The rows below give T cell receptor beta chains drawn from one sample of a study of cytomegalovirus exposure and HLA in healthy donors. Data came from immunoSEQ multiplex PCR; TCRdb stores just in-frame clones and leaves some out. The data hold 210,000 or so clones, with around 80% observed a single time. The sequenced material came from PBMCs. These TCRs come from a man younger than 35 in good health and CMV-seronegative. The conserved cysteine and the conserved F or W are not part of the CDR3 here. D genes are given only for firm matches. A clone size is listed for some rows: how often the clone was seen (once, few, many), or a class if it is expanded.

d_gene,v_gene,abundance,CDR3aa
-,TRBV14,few,ASSQLGTRDTDTQY
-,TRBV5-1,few,ASSWMGPLTGNTIY
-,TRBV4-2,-,ASSQGRAGGVEKLF
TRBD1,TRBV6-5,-,ASSYSGPRGYGYT
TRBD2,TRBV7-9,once,ASSSIAGVVGTQY
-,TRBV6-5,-,ASSYSTGFGGNTIY
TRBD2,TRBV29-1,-,SVEGLAAYNEQF
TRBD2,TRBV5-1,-,ASSGGGLAGVYEQY
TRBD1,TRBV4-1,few,ASSPRTGENEKLF
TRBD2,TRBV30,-,AWSQGAGGPTDTQY
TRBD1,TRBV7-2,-,ASSSGQGGYTEAF
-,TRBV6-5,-,ASSYSPLTLSYEQY
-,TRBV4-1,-,ASSPRLVYEQY
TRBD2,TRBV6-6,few,ASSYGGGTYNEQF
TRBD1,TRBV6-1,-,ASSAITGGNTEAF
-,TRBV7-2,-,ASSTLGTGIEQY
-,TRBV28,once,ASRDQGNGGNTIY
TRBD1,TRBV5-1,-,ASSAHQGTGGETQY
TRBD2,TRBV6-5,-,ASSPGTSGRPSV
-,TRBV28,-,AIRGGGLEPQH
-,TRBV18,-,ASSPTAGSQETQY
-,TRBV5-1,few,ASSPSSDQETQY
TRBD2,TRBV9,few,ASSVAGLATGELF
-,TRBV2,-,ASMRGGQPQH
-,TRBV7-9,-,ASSLDGGGSGYT
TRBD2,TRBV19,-,ASTENFSGTEQY
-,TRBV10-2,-,ASSESLIGEQF
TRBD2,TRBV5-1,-,ASSFPTQAGDYNEQF
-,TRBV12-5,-,ASGLVPPPLNYGYT
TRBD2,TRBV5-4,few,ASSPGASGPGRETQY
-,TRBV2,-,ASTIAGVGNTIY
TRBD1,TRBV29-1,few,SASLQGADEQY
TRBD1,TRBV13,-,ASSGQATEAF
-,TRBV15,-,ATSRDTSGWKTQY
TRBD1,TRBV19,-,ASLLSPGTVASGNTIY
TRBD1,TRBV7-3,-,ASSSPGQGETQY
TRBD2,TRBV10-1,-,ASSDVGLAATGELF
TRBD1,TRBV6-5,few,ASRPQGQGNQPQH
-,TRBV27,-,ASSFAVGGDTEAF
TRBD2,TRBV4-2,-,ASSRDPGLAGTGELF
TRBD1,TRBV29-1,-,SVEDPRTGAQY
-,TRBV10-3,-,AISDRRDRSSTDTQY
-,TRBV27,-,ASTGGANQPQH
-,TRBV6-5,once,ASSYSEVRANTQY
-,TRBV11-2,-,ASSTPKAGIRNNEQF
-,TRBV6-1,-,ASSVQRVRTDTQY
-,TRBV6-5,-,ASSYSQVRSSYEQY
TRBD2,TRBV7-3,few,ASSPTGTSGWNEQF
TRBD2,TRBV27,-,ASSLFFGGGQETQY
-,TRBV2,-,ASRNIGRTGTGELF
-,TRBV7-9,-,SSSSQGGTEAF
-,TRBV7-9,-,SSSLTEDQETQY
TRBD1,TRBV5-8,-,ASSARYRGFNEKLF
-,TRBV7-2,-,ASSLVRESHNEQF
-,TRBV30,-,AWSKGLTAYEQY
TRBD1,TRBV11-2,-,ASSSLRDRIRIYGYT
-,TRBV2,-,ASSEGVTANQPQH
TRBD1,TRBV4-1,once,ASSHLRGQGNYGYT
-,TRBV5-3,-,ARSSPRKYEQY